The clone carrying this T cell receptor beta chain was observed at least ten times. The sample comes from a study of T cells in Graves' hyperthyroidism and ophthalmopathy. The CDR3 has 16 amino acids. Germline V gene lookup returns CDR1 SEHNR and CDR2 FQNEAQ (reference sequence). Trimming pared 5 bases from V and 4 bases from J, leaving 18 bases between. What was amplified from RNA transcripts were TCR beta CDR3 regions. The HTBI primer set served for first-round RT-PCR of the TCR CDR3. One entry per CDR3 protein results from TCRdb running MiXCR on the multiplex PCR reads. The repertoire holds 450,000 to 650,000 distinct CDR3 sequences, 11% to 15% seen once, with about 6.6% in the top ten.

The specimen was blood. This rearrangement joins TRBV7-9 to TRBJ1-5; TRBD1 is a possible D gene (6 bases). This clonotype was obtained from a woman between 18 and 29 years old with Graves' ophthalmopathy. CDR3 bases: TGTGCCAGCAGCCCCGGGGGGGGGGCGCGGAATCAGCCCCAGCATTTT. It codes for CASSPGGGARNQPQHF.